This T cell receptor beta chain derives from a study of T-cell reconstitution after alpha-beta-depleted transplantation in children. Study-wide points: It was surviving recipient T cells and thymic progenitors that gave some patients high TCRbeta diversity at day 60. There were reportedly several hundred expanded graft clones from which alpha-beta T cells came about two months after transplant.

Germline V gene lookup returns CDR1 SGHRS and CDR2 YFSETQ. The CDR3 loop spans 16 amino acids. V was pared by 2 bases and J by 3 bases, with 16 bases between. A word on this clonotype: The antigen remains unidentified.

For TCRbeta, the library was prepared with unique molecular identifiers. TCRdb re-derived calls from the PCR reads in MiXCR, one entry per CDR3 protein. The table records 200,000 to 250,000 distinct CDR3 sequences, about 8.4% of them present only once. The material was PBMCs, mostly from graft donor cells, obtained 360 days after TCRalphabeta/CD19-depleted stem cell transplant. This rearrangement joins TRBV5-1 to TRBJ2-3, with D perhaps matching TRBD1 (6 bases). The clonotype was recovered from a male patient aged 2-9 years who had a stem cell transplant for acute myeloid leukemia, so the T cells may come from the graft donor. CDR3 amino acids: CASSLTPSGDTDTQYF. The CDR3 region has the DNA TGCGCCAGCAGCTTAACCCCTTCAGGGGATACAGATACGCAGTATTTT. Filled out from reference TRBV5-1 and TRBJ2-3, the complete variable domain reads KAGVTQTPRYLIKTRGQQVTLSCSPISGHRSVSWYQQTPGQGLQFLFEYFSETQRNKGNFPGRFSGRQFSNSRSEMNVSTLELGDSALYLCASSLTPSGDTDTQYFGPGTRLTVL.